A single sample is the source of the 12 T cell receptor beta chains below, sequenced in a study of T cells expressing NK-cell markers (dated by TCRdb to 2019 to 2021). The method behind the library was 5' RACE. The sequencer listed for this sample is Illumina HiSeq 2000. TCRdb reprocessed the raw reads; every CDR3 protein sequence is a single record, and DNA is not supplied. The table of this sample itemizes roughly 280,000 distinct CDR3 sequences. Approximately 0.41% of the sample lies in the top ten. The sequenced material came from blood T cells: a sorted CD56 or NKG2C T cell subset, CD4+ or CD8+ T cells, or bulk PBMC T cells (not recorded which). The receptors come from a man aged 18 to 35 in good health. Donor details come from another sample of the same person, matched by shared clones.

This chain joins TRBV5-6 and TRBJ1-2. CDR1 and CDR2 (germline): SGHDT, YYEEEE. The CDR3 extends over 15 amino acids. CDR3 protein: CASSLRRGYGYGYTF.

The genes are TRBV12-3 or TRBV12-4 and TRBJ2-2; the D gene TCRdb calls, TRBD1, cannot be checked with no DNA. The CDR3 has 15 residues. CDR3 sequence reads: CASSGDRVDTGELFF.

CDR3 in amino acids: CASRQGVYNEQFF. This chain uses TRBV27 with TRBJ2-1; TCRdb proposes TRBD1, but this gene call is untestable without DNA. This CDR3 spans 13 amino acids. The germline CDR1 and CDR2 sequences are MNHEY and SMNVEV (reference sequence).

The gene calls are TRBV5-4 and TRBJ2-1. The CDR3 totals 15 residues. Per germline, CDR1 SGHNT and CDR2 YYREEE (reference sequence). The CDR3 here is CASSFQGILGNEQFF.

This CDR3 is CASIRRSSYEQYF. The chain has TRBV6-2 or TRBV6-3 and TRBJ2-7. CDR1 is MNHEY and CDR2 is SVGEGT in the germline V gene. This CDR3 contains 13 residues.

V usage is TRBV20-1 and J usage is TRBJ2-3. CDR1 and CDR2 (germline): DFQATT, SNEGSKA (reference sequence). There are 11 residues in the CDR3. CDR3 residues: CSATGTDTQYF.

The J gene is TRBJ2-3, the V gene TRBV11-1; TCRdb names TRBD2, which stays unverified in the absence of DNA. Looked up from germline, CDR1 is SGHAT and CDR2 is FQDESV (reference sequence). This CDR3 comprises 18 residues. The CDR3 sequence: CASSLPRWRGWNSDTQYF.

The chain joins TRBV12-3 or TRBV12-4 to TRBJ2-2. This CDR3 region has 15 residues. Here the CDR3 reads CASTSSTRNTGELFF.

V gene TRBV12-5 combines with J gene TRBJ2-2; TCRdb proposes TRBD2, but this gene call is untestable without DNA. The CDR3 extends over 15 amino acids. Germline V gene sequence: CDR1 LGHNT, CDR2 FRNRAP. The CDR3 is CASGLPRTMPGELFF.

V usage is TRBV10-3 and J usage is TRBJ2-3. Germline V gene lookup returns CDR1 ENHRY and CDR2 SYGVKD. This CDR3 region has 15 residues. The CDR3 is CAISGYGLRTDTQYF.

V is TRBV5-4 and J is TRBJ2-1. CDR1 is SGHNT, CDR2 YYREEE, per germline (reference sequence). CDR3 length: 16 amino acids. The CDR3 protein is CASSLMGTSAQNEQFF. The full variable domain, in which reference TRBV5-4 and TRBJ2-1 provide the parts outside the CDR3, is ETGVTQSPTHLIKTRGQQVTLRCSSQSGHNTVSWYQQALGQGPQFIFQYYREEENGRGNFPPRFSGLQFPNYSSELNVNALELDDSALYLCASSLMGTSAQNEQFFGPGTRLTVL.

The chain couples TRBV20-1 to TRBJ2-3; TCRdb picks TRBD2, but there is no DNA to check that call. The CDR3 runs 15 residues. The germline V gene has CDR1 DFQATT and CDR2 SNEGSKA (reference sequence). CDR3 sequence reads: CSALGLAGGADTQYF.